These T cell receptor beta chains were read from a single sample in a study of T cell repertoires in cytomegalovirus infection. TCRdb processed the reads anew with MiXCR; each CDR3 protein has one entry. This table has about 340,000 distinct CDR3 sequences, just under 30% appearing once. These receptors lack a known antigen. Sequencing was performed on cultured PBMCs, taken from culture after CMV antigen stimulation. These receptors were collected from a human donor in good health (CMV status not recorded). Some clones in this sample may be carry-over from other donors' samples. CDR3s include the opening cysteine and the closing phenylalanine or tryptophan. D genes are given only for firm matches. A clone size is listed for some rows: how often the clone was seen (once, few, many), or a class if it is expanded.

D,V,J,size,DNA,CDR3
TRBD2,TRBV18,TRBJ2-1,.,TGTGCCAGCTCACCTCAAAGGGGACTAGTCTACAATGAGCAGTTCTTC,CASSPQRGLVYNEQFF
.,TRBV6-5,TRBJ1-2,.,TGTGCCAGCAGTTACTCCCCGTACAGTACCAGGAACTATGGCTACACCTTC,CASSYSPYSTRNYGYTF
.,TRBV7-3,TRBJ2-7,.,TGTGCCAGCTCCGACAGTGGCTCCTACGAGCAGTACTTC,CASSDSGSYEQYF
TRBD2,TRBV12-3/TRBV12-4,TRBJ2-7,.,TGTGCCAGCAGCCGGGGGGGCGCCAGCTCCTACGAGCAGTACTTC,CASSRGGASSYEQYF
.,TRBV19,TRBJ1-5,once,TGTGCCAGTACCACGAGGGGGTTGAATCAGCCCCAGCATTTT,CASTTRGLNQPQHF
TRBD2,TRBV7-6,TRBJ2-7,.,TGTGCCAGCAGCAATTTAGCGGGAGGGATCTCCTACGAGCAGTACTTC,CASSNLAGGISYEQYF
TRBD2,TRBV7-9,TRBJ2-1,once,TGTGCCAGCAGTCCTACCTGGCGGGAGGGCCCCTACAATGAGCAGTTCTTC,CASSPTWREGPYNEQFF
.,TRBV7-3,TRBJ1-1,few,TGTGCCAGCAGCCTGGAGTTGCGGACTGAAGCTTTCTTT,CASSLELRTEAFF
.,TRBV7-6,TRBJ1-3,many,TGTGCCAGCAGCTTGGCAGCGTACGGAAACACCATATATTTT,CASSLAAYGNTIYF
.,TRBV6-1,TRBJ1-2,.,TGTGCCAGCAGTGAAAGAGAGATCTATGGCTACACCTTC,CASSEREIYGYTF
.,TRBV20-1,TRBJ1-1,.,TGCAGTGCTAGTCTCACCCTGCCCGGCACTGAAGCTTTCTTT,CSASLTLPGTEAFF
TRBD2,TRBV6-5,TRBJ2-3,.,TGTGCCAGCAGTTATTTTCTAGCGGGGGGGGTAAATACGCAGTATTTT,CASSYFLAGGVNTQYF
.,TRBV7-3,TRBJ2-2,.,TGTGCCAGCAGCTTAACGATATTGCAGGGACGCACCGGGGAGCTGTTTTTT,CASSLTILQGRTGELFF
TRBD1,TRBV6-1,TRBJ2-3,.,TGTGCCAGCAGTGAGTTCGACAGGGCATTCTTCACAGATACGCAGTATTTT,CASSEFDRAFFTDTQYF
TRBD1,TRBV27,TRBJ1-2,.,TGTGCCAGCAGTTCCTTAACAGGGGATAATGGCTACACCTTC,CASSSLTGDNGYTF
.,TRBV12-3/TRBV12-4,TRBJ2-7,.,TGTGCCAGCAGTTTAGGATTAGAACAGGGTCACTCGTACGAGCAGTACTTC,CASSLGLEQGHSYEQYF
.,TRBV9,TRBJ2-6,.,TGTGCCAGCAGCGTAGGTCGCCCCTCTGGGGCCAACGTCCTGACTTTC,CASSVGRPSGANVLTF
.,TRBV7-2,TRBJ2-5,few,TGTGCCAGCAGCCTAAGACAGGAAGAGACCCAGTACTTC,CASSLRQEETQYF
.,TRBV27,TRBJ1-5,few,TGTGCCAGCAGTGGGCAGCGCACAGGGCATCAGCCCCAGCATTTT,CASSGQRTGHQPQHF
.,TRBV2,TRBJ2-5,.,TGTGCCAGCCTTCTCGACATAGTTGAGACCCAGTACTTC,CASLLDIVETQYF
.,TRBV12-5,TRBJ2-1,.,TGTGCTAGTGGGCCCGCCGGGATACCATACAATGAGCAGTTCTTC,CASGPAGIPYNEQFF
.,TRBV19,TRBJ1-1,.,TGTGCCAGTAGAAGGAAGGGGCGTTTGGGGCCGGACACTGAAGCTTTCTTT,CASRRKGRLGPDTEAFF
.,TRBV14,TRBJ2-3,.,TGTGCCAGCAGGGGGGGGCTCAGAGATACGCAGTATTTT,CASRGGLRDTQYF
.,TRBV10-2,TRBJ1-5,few,TGCGCCAGCGGCGCAGGGGCAGGTCAGCCCCAGCATTTT,CASGAGAGQPQHF
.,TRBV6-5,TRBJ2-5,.,TGTGCCAGCAGGATTGAAGAGACCCAGTACTTC,CASRIEETQYF
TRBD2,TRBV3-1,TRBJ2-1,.,TGTGCCAGCAGCCAAGTGGGGGCTAGCGGGAGAGGTGAGCAGTTCTTC,CASSQVGASGRGEQFF
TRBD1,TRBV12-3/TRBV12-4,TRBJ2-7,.,TGTGCCAGCAGTTTAACGGGGACAGGGAAGAGCGAGCAGTACTTC,CASSLTGTGKSEQYF
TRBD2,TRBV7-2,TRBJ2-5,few,TGTGCCAGCAGCTTACGGGGACTAGCGGGGGAGACCCAGTACTTC,CASSLRGLAGETQYF
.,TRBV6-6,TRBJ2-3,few,TGTGCCAGCAGTGTACACAGGGATAGCACAGATACGCAGTATTTT,CASSVHRDSTDTQYF
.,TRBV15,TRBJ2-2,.,TGTGCCACCAGCAGCCCCCTGGGATGGGCTAGCGCGCAGAACACCGGGGAGCTGTTTTTT,CATSSPLGWASAQNTGELFF
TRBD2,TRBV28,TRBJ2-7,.,TGTGCCAGCAGTCCTAGCGGGAGGGTCCCCTACGAGCAGTACTTC,CASSPSGRVPYEQYF
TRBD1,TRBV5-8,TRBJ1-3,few,TGTGCCAGCAGCTCACGGACAGGGGGCAGAGGAAACACCATATATTTT,CASSSRTGGRGNTIYF
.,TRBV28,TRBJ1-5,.,TGTGCCAGCAGTGGACCTGGGTGGTTTAGCAATCAGCCCCAGCATTTT,CASSGPGWFSNQPQHF
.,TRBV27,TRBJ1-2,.,TGTGCCAGCAGTTTATGGGGACTGGAAACTGTAGGCGGCTACACCTTC,CASSLWGLETVGGYTF
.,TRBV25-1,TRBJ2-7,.,TGTGCCAGCACGGGCAGTACCTCCTACGAGCAGTACTTC,CASTGSTSYEQYF
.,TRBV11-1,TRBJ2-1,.,TGTGCCAGCAGCTTAGGGCTAGCGTATGAGCAGTTCTTC,CASSLGLAYEQFF
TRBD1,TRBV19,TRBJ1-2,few,TGTGCCAGTAGTGCCACAGGGGATGGCTACACCTTC,CASSATGDGYTF
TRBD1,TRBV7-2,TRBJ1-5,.,TGTGCCAGCAGCTTAGTGGGACAGGGTTTACAGCCCCAGCATTTT,CASSLVGQGLQPQHF
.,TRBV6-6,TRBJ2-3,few,TGTGCCAGCAGTTACTCTGGGGGAAACCCCACAGATACGCAGTATTTT,CASSYSGGNPTDTQYF
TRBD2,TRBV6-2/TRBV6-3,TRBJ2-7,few,TGTGCCAGCAGTCGTCTAGCGGGGGGTGCCTACGAGCAGTACTTC,CASSRLAGGAYEQYF
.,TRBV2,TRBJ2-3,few,TGTGCCAGCAGTACATACGATAGGGATACGCAGTATTTT,CASSTYDRDTQYF
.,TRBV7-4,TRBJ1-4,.,TGTGCCAGCAGCTTCAGTGACAGGAACGAAATGGGTGAAAAACTGTTTTTT,CASSFSDRNEMGEKLFF
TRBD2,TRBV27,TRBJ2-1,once,TGTGCCAGCAGTTTAATCGAGGGAGGGGAGCAGTTCTTC,CASSLIEGGEQFF
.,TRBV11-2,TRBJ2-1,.,TGTGCCAGCAGCTTGGGATATACCACAAGCGATGAGCAGTTCTTC,CASSLGYTTSDEQFF
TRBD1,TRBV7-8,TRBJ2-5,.,TGTGCCAGCAGCCCTCCGCCGGGACAGACACCTCGGGAGACCCAGTACTTC,CASSPPPGQTPRETQYF
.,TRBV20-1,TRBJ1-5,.,TGCAGTGCTAGAGATATGGCCGGCAATAGCAATCAGCCCCAGCATTTT,CSARDMAGNSNQPQHF
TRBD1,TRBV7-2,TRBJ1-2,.,TGTGCCAGCAGCATCAAAGGGGGCTCCTATGGCTACACCTTC,CASSIKGGSYGYTF
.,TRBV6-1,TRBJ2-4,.,TGTGCCAGCAGTGAAGCGGGACGGGGGTACTTC,CASSEAGRGYF
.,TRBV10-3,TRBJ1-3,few,TGTGCCATCAGTGCAGGCCGGGAAGGAAACACCATATATTTT,CAISAGREGNTIYF
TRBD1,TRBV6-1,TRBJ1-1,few,TGTGCCAGCAGTGGGGACAGGGCCAGAAGAGAAGCTTTCTTT,CASSGDRARREAFF
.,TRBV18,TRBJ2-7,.,TGTGCCAGCTCACCAATCGGACGGGGGACCTACGAGCAGTACTTC,CASSPIGRGTYEQYF
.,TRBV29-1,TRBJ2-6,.,TGCAGCGTTGAAGTGGTTGGTTCTGGGGCCAACGTCCTGACTTTC,CSVEVVGSGANVLTF
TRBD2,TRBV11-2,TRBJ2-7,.,TGTGCCAGCAGCCAAGGACTAGCGGGAGGCACTCTTTTCTACGAGCAGTACTTC,CASSQGLAGGTLFYEQYF
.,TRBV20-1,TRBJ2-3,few,TGCAGTGCTAGAGGCCTAGATACGCAGTATTTT,CSARGLDTQYF
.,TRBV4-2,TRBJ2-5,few,TGTGCCAGCAGCCAAGGGAGGGCCGGTGAGACCCAGTACTTC,CASSQGRAGETQYF
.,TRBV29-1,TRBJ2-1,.,TGCAGCGTTGAAGATCTGCTAGCTAGCTCCTACAATGAGCAGTTCTTC,CSVEDLLASSYNEQFF
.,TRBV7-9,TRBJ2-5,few,TGTGCCAGCAGTCCCGCTAGGATAGGGGCCCAGTACTTC,CASSPARIGAQYF
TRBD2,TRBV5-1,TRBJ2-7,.,TGCGCCAGCAGCTTCGACGGCGGGAGTTACGAGCAGTACTTC,CASSFDGGSYEQYF